The 3 T cell receptor beta chains listed next were all sequenced from one sample in a study of blood T cells in healthy people across ages. A second PCR, run for about 7 to 12 cycles, used a sample-barcoded 5' primer plus a J-beta primer mix. TCRdb processed the 5' RACE reads anew with MiXCR; each CDR3 protein has one entry. Seen here are hundreds of thousands of distinct CDR3 sequences, around 52% observed once, and the top ten hold approximately 15%. Input material: blood. The receptor set was obtained from an elderly woman in good health.

This CDR3 reads CASRRPSGYNEQFF. DNA of the CDR3: TGTGCCAGCAGGAGGCCCTCGGGGTACAATGAGCAGTTCTTC. The chain couples TRBV28 to TRBJ2-1; weak D call: TRBD2 (5 bases). Trimming cost V 6 bases and J 4 bases, with 13 bases left between them. The CDR3 is made up of 14 amino acids. Looked up from germline, CDR1 is MDHEN and CDR2 is SYDVKM.

This rearrangement joins TRBV24-1 to TRBJ2-7; D might be TRBD1 or TRBD2, each matching 5 bases. The length of the CDR3 is 13 residues. Trimming removed 6 bases from V and 6 bases from J, with 14 bases in between. Germline V lookup: CDR1 KGHDR, CDR2 SFDVKD. CDR3 DNA sequence: TGTGCCACCAGTTTAGGAGAGGGGTTCGAGCAGTACTTC. It specifies CATSLGEGFEQYF.

This chain uses TRBV29-1 with TRBJ1-1; TRBD1 agrees at 7 bases. The CDR3 has 15 residues. After removal of 5 bases from V and 1 base from J, the junction contained 10 bases not matched to a gene. The germline V gene has CDR1 SQVTM and CDR2 ANQGSEA. The CDR3 loop is CSVSPNRGKNTEAFF. The CDR3 region has the DNA TGCAGCGTTAGCCCAAACAGGGGCAAGAACACTGAAGCTTTCTTT.